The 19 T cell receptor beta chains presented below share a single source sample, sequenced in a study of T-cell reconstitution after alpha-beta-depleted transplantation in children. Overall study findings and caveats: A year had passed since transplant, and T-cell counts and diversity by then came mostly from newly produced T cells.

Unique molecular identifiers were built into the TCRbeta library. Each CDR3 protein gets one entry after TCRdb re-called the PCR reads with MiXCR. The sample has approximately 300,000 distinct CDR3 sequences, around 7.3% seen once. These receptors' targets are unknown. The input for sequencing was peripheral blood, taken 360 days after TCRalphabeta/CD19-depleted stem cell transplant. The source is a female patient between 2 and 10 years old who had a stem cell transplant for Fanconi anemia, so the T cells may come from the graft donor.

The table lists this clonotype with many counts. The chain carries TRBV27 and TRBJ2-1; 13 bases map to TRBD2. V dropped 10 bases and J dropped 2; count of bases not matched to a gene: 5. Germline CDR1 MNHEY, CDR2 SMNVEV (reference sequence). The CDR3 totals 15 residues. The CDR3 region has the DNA TGTGCCACGACACTAGCGGGAGGGGCCTACAATGAGCAGTTCTTC. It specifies CATTLAGGAYNEQFF.

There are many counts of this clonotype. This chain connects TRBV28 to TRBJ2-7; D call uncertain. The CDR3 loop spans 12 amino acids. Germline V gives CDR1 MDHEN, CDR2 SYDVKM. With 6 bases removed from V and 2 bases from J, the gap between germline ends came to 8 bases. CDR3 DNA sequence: TGTGCCAGCAGAGGCAGAACCTACGAGCAGTACTTC. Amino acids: CASRGRTYEQYF.

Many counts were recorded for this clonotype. CDR3 in DNA: TGTGCCAGCAGCCTTATGGGGACAGGGGACCTCTACGAGCAGTACTTC. As protein: CASSLMGTGDLYEQYF. The chain carries TRBV7-2 and TRBJ2-7, with TRBD1 matching 10 bases. With V trimmed by 5 bases and J by 3 bases, 10 bases remained unmatched. The CDR3 length is 16 residues. In germline, CDR1 is SGHTA, CDR2 FQGNSA.

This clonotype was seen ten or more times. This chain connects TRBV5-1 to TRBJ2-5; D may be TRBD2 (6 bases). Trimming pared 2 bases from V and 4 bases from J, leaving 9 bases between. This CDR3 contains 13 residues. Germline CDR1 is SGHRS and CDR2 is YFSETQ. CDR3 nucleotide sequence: TGCGCCAGCAGCTTAAGCGGGTTAGAGACCCAGTACTTC. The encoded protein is CASSLSGLETQYF.

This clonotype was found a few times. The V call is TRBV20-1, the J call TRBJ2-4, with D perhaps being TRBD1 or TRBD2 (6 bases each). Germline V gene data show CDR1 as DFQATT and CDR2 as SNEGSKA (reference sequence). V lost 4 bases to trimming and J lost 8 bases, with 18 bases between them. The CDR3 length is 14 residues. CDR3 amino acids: CSATAGGGMDIQYF. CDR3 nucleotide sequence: TGCAGTGCTACTGCCGGAGGGGGGATGGACATTCAGTACTTC.

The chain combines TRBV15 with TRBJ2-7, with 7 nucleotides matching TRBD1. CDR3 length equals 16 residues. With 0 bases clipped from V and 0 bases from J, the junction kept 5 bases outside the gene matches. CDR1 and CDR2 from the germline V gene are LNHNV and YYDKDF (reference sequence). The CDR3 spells CATSRDFWTGSYEQYF. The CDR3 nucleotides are TGTGCCACCAGCAGAGATTTTTGGACAGGCTCCTACGAGCAGTACTTC.

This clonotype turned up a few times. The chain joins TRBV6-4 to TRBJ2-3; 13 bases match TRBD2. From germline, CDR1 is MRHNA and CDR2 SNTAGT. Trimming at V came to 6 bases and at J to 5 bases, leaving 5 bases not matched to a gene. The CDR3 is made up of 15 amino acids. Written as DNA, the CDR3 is TGTGCCAGCAGCCCACTAGCGGGGGGGCGAGATACGCAGTATTTT. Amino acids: CASSPLAGGRDTQYF.

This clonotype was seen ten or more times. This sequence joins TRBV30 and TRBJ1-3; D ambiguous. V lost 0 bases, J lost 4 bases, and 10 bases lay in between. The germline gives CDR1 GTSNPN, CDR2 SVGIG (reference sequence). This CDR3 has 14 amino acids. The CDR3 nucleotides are TGTGCCTGGAGTGTAGGCGGAGCAGGAAACACCATATATTTT. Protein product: CAWSVGGAGNTIYF.

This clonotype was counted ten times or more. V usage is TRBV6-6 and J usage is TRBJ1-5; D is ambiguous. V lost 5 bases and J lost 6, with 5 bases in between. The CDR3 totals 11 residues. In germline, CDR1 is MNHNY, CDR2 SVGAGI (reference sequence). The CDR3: CASSNSQPQHF. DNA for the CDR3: TGTGCCAGCAGTAATAGTCAGCCCCAGCATTTT.

The CDR3: CASPSGSPYQYF. For the CDR3, the DNA is TGTGCCAGCCCTTCCGGGTCCCCTTACCAGTACTTC. This sequence joins TRBV25-1 and TRBJ2-7; unclear D gene. Germline CDR1 reads MGHDK; CDR2 reads SYGVNS. This CDR3 spans 12 amino acids. V was trimmed by 8 bases and J by 10 bases, leaving 18 bases between them.

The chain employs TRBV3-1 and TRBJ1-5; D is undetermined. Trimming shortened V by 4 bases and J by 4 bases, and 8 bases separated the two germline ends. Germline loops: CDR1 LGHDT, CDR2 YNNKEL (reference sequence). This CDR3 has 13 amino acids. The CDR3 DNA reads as TGTGCCAGCAGCCTACAAGTAAATCAGCCCCAGCATTTT. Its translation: CASSLQVNQPQHF.

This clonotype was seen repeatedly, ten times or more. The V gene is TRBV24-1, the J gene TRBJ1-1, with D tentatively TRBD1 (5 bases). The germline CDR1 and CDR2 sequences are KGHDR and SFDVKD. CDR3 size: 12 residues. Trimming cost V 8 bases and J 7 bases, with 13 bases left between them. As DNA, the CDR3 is TGTGCCACCATTCTTGGGACCAATGAAGCTTTCTTT. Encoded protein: CATILGTNEAFF.

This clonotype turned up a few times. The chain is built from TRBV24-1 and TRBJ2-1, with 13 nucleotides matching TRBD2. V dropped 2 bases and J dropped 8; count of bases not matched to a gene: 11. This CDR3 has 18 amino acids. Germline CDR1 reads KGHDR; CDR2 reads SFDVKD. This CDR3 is CATSDSRTSGSGDYEQFF. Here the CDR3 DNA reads TGTGCCACCAGTGATTCGAGGACTAGCGGGAGTGGGGACTATGAGCAGTTCTTC.

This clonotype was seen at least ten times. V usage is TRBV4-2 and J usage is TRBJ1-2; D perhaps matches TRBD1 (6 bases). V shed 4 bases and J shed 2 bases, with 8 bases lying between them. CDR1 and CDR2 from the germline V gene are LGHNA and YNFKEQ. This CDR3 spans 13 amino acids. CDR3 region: CASSRGTNYGYTF. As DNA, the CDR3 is TGTGCCAGCAGCCGGGGGACAAACTATGGCTACACCTTC.

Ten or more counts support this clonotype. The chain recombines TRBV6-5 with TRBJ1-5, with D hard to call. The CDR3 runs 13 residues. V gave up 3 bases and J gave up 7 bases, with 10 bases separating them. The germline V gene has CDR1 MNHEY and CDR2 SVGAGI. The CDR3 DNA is TGTGCCAGCAGTTATGGGTTTAAGCAGCCCCAGCATTTT. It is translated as CASSYGFKQPQHF.

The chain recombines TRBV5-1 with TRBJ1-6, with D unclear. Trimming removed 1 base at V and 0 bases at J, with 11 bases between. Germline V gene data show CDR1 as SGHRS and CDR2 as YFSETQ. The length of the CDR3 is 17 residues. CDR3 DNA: TGCGCCAGCAGCTTGTTCGGCCCGAGCTCCTATAATTCACCCCTCCACTTT. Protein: CASSLFGPSSYNSPLHF.

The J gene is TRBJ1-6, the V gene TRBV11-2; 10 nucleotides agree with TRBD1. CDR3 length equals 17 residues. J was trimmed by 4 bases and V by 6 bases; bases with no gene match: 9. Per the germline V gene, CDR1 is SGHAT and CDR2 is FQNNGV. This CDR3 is CASRRPGQGLYNSPLHF. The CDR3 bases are TGTGCCAGCAGGCGACCGGGACAGGGGCTTTATAATTCACCCCTCCACTTT.

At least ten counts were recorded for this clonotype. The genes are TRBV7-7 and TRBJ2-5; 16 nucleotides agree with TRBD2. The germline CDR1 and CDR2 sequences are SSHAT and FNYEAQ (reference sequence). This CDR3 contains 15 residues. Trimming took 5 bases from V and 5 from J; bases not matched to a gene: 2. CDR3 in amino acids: CASSAGLAGGETQYF. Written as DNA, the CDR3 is TGTGCCAGCAGCGCGGGACTAGCGGGGGGGGAGACCCAGTACTTC.

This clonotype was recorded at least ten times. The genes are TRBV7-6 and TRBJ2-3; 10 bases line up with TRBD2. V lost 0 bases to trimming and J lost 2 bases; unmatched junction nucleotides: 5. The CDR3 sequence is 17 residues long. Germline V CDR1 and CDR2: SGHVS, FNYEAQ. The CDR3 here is CASSLAKLAGHTDTQYF. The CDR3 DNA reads TGTGCCAGCAGCTTAGCGAAACTAGCGGGACACACAGATACGCAGTATTTT.